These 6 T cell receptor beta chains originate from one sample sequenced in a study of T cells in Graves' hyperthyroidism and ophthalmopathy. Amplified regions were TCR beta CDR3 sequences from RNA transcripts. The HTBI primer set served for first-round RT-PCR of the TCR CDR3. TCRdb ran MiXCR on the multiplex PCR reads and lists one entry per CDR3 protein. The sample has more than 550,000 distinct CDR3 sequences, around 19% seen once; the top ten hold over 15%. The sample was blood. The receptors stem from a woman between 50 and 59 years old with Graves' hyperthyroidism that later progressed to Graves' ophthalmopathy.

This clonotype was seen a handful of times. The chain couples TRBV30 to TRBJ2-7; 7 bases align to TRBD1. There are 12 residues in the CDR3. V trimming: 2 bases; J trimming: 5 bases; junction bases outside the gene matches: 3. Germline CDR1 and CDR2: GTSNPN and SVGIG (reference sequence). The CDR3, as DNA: TGTGCCTGGAGTTTCGACAGGGACGAGCAGTACTTC. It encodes CAWSFDRDEQYF. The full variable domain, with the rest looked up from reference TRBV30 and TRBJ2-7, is SQTIHQWPATLVQPVGSPLSLECTVEGTSNPNLYWYRQAAGRGLQLLFYSVGIGQISSEVPQNLSASRPQDRQFILSSKKLLLSDSGFYLCAWSFDRDEQYFGPGTRLTVT.

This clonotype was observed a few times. The DNA of the CDR3 is TGTGCCAGCATTTCCGAAATGAGCTCCTACGAGCAGTACTTC. It codes for CASISEMSSYEQYF. The chain uses TRBV7-9 and TRBJ2-7; D gene ambiguous. The V end lost 7 bases, the J end lost 0 bases, and 13 bases lay between the germline ends. Germline CDR1 is SEHNR and CDR2 is FQNEAQ (reference sequence). The CDR3 consists of 14 residues.

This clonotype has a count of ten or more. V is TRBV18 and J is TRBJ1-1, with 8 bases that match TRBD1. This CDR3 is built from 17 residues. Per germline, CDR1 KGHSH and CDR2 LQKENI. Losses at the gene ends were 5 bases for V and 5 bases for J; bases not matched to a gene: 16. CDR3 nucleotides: TGTGCCAGCTCATTCGACAAACAGGGGGTAGGAGCGACTGAAGCTTTCTTT. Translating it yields CASSFDKQGVGATEAFF.

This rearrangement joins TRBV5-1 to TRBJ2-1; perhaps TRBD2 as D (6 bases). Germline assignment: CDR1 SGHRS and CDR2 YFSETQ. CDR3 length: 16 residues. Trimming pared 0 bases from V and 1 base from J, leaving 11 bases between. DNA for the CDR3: TGCGCCAGCAGCTTGGTAGCGGCCCGGTCCTACAATGAGCAGTTCTTC. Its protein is CASSLVAARSYNEQFF.

The CDR3 DNA follows: TGTGCCAGCAGTTTAGAGTATACAGGAACCTTCTGTGGCTACACCTTC. Protein product: CASSLEYTGTFCGYTF. V and J are TRBV27 and TRBJ1-2, with D tentatively TRBD1 (5 bases). This CDR3 is 16 amino acids long. Looked up from germline, CDR1 is MNHEY and CDR2 is SMNVEV (reference sequence). The ends were cut back, 2 bases at V and 7 bases at J, with 20 bases in the middle.

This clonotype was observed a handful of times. The CDR3 DNA is TGTGCCAGCAGCCCCGAGGAGAGGATGGATGGCTACACCTTC. Amino acids: CASSPEERMDGYTF. V gene TRBV9 combines with J gene TRBJ1-2; D ambiguous. Trimming took 4 bases from V and 6 from J, leaving 16 bases between them. This CDR3 spans 14 amino acids. The germline gives CDR1 SGDLS, CDR2 YYNGEE.